This TCR beta chain is from a study of liver allograft versus peripheral blood T cells. Study in general: Graft-liver T cell receptor repertoires were compared against recipient peripheral blood repertoires.

General observations from the study: Differences were reported between the T cell receptor repertoires inside liver allografts and those that were detected in peripheral blood.

This clonotype is termed medium-sized. Its antigen remains unknown. Trimming removed 1 base from V and 5 bases from J, with 7 bases in between. CDR1 and CDR2 (germline): SGHTA, FQGNSA. The CDR3 runs 13 residues. TCRdb redid the calling of the reads with MiXCR, one entry per CDR3 protein. The table includes about 16,000 distinct CDR3 sequences, roughly a fifth detected once. The chain has TRBV7-2 and TRBJ2-3; no reliable D call. The receptor's source is a human patient who had a liver transplant. Some T cells may be provided by the graft donor. The CDR3 nucleotides are TGTGCCAGCAGCTTAGAATGGGGAGATACGCAGTATTTT. Translated, it gives CASSLEWGDTQYF.